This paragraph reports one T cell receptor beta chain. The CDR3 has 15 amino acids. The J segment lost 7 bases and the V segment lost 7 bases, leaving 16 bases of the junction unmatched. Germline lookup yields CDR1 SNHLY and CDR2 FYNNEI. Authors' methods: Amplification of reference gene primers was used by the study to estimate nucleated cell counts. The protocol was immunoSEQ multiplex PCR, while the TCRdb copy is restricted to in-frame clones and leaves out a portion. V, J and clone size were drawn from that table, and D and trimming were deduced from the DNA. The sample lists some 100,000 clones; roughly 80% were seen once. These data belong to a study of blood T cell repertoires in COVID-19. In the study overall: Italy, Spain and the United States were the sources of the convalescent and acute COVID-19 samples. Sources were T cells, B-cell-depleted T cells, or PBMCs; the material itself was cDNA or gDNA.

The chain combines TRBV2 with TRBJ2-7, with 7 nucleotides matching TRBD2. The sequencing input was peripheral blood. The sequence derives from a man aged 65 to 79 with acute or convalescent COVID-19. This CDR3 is CASKKRDGGPLEQYF. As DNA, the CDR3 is TGTGCCAGCAAAAAGCGGGACGGAGGCCCCTTGGAGCAGTACTTC.